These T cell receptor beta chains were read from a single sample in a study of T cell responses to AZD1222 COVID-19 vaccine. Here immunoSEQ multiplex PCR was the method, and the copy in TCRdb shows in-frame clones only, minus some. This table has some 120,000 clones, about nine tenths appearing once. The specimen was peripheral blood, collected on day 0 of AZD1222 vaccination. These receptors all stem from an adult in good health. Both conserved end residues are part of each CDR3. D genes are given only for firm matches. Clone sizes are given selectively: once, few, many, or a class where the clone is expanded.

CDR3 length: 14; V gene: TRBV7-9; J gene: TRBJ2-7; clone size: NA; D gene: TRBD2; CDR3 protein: CASSPRGTSLEQYF; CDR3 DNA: TGTGCCAGCAGCCCCCGAGGGACTAGTCTCGAGCAGTACTTC
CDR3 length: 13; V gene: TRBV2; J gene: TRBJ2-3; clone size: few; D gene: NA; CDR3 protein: CANSDSSTDTQYF; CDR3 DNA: TGTGCCAATTCAGATTCTAGCACAGATACGCAGTATTTT
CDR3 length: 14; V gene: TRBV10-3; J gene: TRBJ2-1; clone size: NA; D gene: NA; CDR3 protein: CAMGSGSWYNEQFF; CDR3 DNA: TGTGCCATGGGATCCGGGAGTTGGTACAATGAGCAGTTCTTC
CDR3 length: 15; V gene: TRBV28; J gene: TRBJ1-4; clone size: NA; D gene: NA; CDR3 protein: CASSSPNPGGEKLFF; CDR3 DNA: TGTGCCAGCAGTTCCCCGAACCCCGGAGGTGAAAAACTGTTTTTT
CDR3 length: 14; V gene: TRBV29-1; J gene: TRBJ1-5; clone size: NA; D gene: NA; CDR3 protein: CSATSTGPNQPQHF; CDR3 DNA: TGCAGCGCCACGTCGACAGGCCCAAATCAGCCCCAGCATTTT
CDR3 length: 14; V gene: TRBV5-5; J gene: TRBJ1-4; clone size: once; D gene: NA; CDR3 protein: CASSSIQGRIGLFF; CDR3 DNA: TGTGCCAGCAGCTCGATCCAGGGAAGAATCGGACTGTTTTTT
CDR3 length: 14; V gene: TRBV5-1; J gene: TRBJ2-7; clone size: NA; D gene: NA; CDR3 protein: CASSQTTTLGEQYF; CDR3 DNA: TGCGCCAGCAGCCAGACAACGACCCTAGGCGAGCAGTACTTC
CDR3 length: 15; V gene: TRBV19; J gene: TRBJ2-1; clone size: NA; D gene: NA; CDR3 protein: CASSIVAVTYNEQFF; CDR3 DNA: TGTGCCAGTAGTATAGTAGCGGTAACCTACAATGAGCAGTTCTTC
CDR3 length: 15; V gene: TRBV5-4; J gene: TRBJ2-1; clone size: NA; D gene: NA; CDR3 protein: CASSFDSAEWNEQFF; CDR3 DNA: TGTGCCAGCAGTTTCGACAGCGCCGAGTGGAATGAGCAGTTCTTC
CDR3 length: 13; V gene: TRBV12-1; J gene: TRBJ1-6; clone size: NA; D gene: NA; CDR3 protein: CASSRPPSGTVSF; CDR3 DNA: TGTGCCAGCAGCCGACCACCGTCCGGGACGGTATCCTTT
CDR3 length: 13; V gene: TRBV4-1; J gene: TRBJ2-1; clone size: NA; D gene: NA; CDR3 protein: CASSQVGDNEQFF; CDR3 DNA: TGCGCCAGCAGCCAAGTAGGAGATAATGAGCAGTTCTTC
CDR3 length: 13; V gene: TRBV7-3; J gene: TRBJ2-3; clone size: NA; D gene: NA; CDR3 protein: CASSLMNTDTQYF; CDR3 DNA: TGTGCCAGCAGCTTAATGAACACAGATACGCAGTATTTT
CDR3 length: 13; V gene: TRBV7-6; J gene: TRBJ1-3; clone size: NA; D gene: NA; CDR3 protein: CASSPGEGNTIYF; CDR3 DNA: TGTGCCAGCAGCCCCGGGGAGGGAAACACCATATATTTT